Included here is one T cell receptor beta chain sequence, with context. Its matching antigen is unknown. The sample is drawn from a study of OX40 agonist ivuxolimab in advanced cancers. Study-level information: Patients were under 90% male with ages roughly 20 to 85, mean roughly 64. Study-level findings and limits: Expanded clones tended on average to be more numerous among CD8+ T cells than CD4+.

The CDR3 is made up of 15 amino acids. CDR1 and CDR2 (germline): MNHEY, SMNVEV (reference sequence). Trimming shortened V by 0 bases and J by 5 bases, and 13 bases separated the two germline ends. Method: immunoSEQ multiplex PCR; TCRdb's copy keeps in-frame clones and lacks some. Of around 88,000 clones in the sample, around 92% were seen once. The cohort excluded patients with autoimmune disease history or systemic immunosuppression. The chain joins TRBV27 to TRBJ2-5; a weak D match, TRBD2 (7 bases). Sequenced material: CD4+ or CD8+ T cells sorted from blood, taken in a trial of the OX40 agonist ivuxolimab. This TCR came from an adult with an advanced solid tumor such as melanoma, head and neck, liver or kidney cancer. The CDR3 bases are TGTGCCAGCAGTTTATCGTACAGGGAGGGTGAGACCCAGTACTTC. Protein product: CASSLSYREGETQYF.